A single sample gave rise to the 10 T cell receptor beta chains below, sequenced in a study of blood T cell repertoires in COVID-19. Measured with immunoSEQ multiplex PCR; TCRdb has only the in-frame clones, and not every one. The repertoire has 200,000 or so clones, 80% to 90% of them found once; the top ten carry approximately 2.1%. Sequenced material: PBMCs or T cells enriched from blood (not recorded which). The receptors were sampled from a middle-aged woman with acute COVID-19.

The chain uses TRBV30 and TRBJ1-3; a weak D match, TRBD1 (6 bases). The CDR3 totals 13 residues. The V end lost 3 bases, the J end lost 0 bases, and 6 bases lay between the germline ends. Germline values: CDR1 GTSNPN, CDR2 SVGIG (reference sequence). The CDR3 DNA is TGTGCCTGGAGCAGGGGCTCTGGAAACACCATATATTTT. It codes for CAWSRGSGNTIYF.

This chain connects TRBV6-5 to TRBJ1-2; TRBD1 agrees at 8 bases. Germline V gives CDR1 MNHEY, CDR2 SVGAGI. V dropped 6 bases and J dropped 7; count of bases not matched to a gene: 10. The CDR3 has 14 residues. The CDR3 region is CASRSGQGRSGYTF. The CDR3 nucleotides read TGTGCCAGCAGATCCGGACAGGGTAGAAGTGGCTACACCTTC.

The chain uses TRBV7-9 and TRBJ1-2, with 8 bases matching TRBD1. CDR1 and CDR2 (germline): SEHNR, FQNEAQ (reference sequence). V lost 10 bases and J lost 7; bases outside the gene matches: 8. This CDR3 has 12 residues. Here the CDR3 reads CATQQGAVGYTF. Written as DNA, the CDR3 is TGTGCCACCCAGCAGGGGGCGGTTGGCTACACCTTC.

The rearrangement links TRBV2 to TRBJ2-5, with D perhaps matching TRBD2 (5 bases). The CDR3 sequence is 15 residues long. Trimming removed 6 bases at V and 0 bases at J, with 14 bases between. Germline CDR1 is SNHLY and CDR2 is FYNNEI. The CDR3, as DNA: TGTGCCAGCAGGCGATATCCGGGGTACCAAGAGACCCAGTACTTC. This translates into CASRRYPGYQETQYF. The variable domain in full, completed from reference TRBV2 and TRBJ2-5, reads EPEVTQTPSHQVTQMGQEVILRCVPISNHLYFYWYRQILGQKVEFLVSFYNNEISEKSEIFDDQFSVERPDGSNFTLKIRSTKLEDSAMYFCASRRYPGYQETQYFGPGTRLLVL.

This sequence joins TRBV28 and TRBJ1-6; TRBD1 aligns across 9 bases. Looked up from germline, CDR1 is MDHEN and CDR2 is SYDVKM. V lost 4 bases, J lost 6 bases, and 13 bases stayed unmatched. The CDR3 has 18 amino acids. This CDR3 is CASSSSINRTGVNSPLHF. The CDR3 DNA sequence: TGTGCCAGCAGTTCCTCTATAAACAGGACAGGGGTTAATTCACCCCTCCACTTT. Complete variable domain (other parts from reference TRBV28 and TRBJ1-6): DVKVTQSSRYLVKRTGEKVFLECVQDMDHENMFWYRQDPGLGLRLIYFSYDVKMKEKGDIPEGYSVSREKKERFSLILESASTNQTSMYLCASSSSINRTGVNSPLHFGNGTRLTVT.

The gene calls are TRBV3-1 (or the pseudogene TRBV3-2) and TRBJ2-7; TRBD1 is a possible D gene (5 bases). The CDR3 spans 14 residues. Trimming cost V 2 bases and J 2 bases, with 10 bases left between them. Per the germline V gene, CDR1 is LGHDT and CDR2 is YNNKEL (reference sequence). Here the CDR3 DNA reads TGTGCCAGCAGCCAATCAGGGTCCGCCTACGAGCAGTACTTC. Translated: CASSQSGSAYEQYF.

This clone was detected only once. The V and J genes are TRBV28 and TRBJ1-5, with D tentatively TRBD1 (6 bases). The length of the CDR3 is 14 residues. V was clipped by 5 bases and J by 5 bases, with 13 bases between them. Germline loops: CDR1 MDHEN, CDR2 SYDVKM. CDR3 loop: CASSRTQGYQPQHF. As DNA, the CDR3 is TGTGCCAGCAGTCGAACCCAGGGGTATCAGCCCCAGCATTTT.

J is TRBJ2-2 and V is TRBV7-2; 7 bases are a match to TRBD1. The CDR3 runs to 15 residues. V lost 5 bases and J lost 1; bases outside the gene matches: 4. CDR1 and CDR2 from the germline V gene are SGHTA and FQGNSA. As DNA, the CDR3 is TGTGCCAGCAGCCAGGACAGGATGAACACCGGGGAGCTGTTTTTT. Its protein product is CASSQDRMNTGELFF.

The chain recombines TRBV2 with TRBJ1-1; a possible D gene is TRBD1 (6 bases). V lost 2 bases to trimming and J lost 7 bases, with 11 bases between them. The germline V gene has CDR1 SNHLY and CDR2 FYNNEI. This CDR3 has 13 residues. CDR3 protein: CASSEYRALEAFF. The CDR3 nucleotides are TGTGCCAGCAGTGAATACAGGGCTCTTGAAGCTTTCTTT. Looking up the rest from reference TRBV2 and TRBJ1-1 gives the full variable domain: EPEVTQTPSHQVTQMGQEVILRCVPISNHLYFYWYRQILGQKVEFLVSFYNNEISEKSEIFDDQFSVERPDGSNFTLKIRSTKLEDSAMYFCASSEYRALEAFFGQGTRLTVV.

This clone was seen repeatedly, ten times or more. This same CDR3 is encoded by further DNA sequences in the sample. This rearrangement joins TRBV19 to TRBJ2-2; TRBD2 matches at 9 bases. J gave up 2 bases and V 2 bases, and 3 bases lay outside the gene matches. This CDR3 contains 16 residues. Germline V lookup: CDR1 LNHDA, CDR2 SQIVND (reference sequence). The CDR3 DNA is TGTGCCAGTAGTATAATCGGGACTAGCAACACCGGGGAGCTGTTTTTT. Its translation: CASSIIGTSNTGELFF.